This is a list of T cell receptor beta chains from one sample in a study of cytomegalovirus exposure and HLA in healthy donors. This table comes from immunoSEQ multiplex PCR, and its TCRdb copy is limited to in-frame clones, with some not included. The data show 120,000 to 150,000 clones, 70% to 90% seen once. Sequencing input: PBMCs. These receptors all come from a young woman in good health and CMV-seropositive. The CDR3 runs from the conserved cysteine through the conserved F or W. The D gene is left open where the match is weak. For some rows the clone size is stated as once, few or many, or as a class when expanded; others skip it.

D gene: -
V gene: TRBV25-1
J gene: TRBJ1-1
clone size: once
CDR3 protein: CASSELDSRNTEAFF
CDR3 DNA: TGTGCCAGCAGTGAATTGGACAGTCGGAACACTGAAGCTTTCTTT

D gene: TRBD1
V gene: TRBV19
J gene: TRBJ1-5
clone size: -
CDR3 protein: CASSGRDRGVQPQHF
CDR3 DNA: TGTGCCAGTAGTGGACGGGACAGGGGAGTCCAGCCCCAGCATTTT

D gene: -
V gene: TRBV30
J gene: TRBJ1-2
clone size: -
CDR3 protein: CAWSFQAGRNYGYTF
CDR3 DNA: TGTGCCTGGAGCTTTCAGGCAGGGCGGAACTATGGCTACACCTTC

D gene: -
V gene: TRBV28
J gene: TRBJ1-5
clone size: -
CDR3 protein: CASSGGSGYGKGLQHF
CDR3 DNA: TGTGCCAGCAGTGGGGGGTCAGGGTATGGGAAAGGGCTCCAGCATTTT

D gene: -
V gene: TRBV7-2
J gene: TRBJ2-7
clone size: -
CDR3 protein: CASSLVSRSEQYF
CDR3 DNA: TGTGCCAGCAGCTTAGTTTCCCGGAGCGAGCAGTACTTC

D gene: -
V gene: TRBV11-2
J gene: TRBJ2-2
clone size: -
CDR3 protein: CASTSLSNTGELFF
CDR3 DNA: TGTGCCAGCACCTCCCTCTCGAACACCGGGGAGCTGTTTTTT

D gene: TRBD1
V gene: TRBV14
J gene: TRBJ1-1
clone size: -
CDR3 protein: CASSYGTGIPSEAFF
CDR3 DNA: TGTGCCAGCAGCTACGGGACAGGGATACCAAGTGAAGCTTTCTTT

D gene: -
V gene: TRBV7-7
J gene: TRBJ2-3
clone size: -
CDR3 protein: CASSLAEADTQYF
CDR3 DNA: TGTGCTAGCAGCTTAGCGGAGGCAGATACGCAGTATTTT

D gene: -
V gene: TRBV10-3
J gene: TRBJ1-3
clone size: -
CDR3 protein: CAISESIYAQNGGNTIYF
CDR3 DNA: TGTGCCATCAGTGAGTCGATTTACGCACAGAATGGGGGAAACACCATATATTTT

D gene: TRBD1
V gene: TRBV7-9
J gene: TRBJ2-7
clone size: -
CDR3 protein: CASSFDRDRVYEQYF
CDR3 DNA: TGTGCCAGCAGCTTCGACCGGGACAGGGTCTACGAGCAGTACTTC

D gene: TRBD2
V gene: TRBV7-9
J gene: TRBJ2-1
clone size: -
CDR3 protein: CASSARLAGSYNEQFF
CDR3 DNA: TGTGCCAGCAGCGCACGACTAGCGGGCTCCTACAATGAGCAGTTCTTC

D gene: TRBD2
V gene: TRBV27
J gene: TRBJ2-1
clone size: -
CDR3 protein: CASSFRLAGGHYNEQFF
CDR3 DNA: TGTGCCAGCAGTTTCCGCCTAGCGGGAGGACATTACAATGAGCAGTTCTTC

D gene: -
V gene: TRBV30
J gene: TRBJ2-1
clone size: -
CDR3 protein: CAWTLLNEQFF
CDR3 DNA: TGTGCCTGGACCCTTCTCAATGAGCAGTTCTTC

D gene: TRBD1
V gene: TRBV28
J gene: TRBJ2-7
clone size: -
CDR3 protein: CASRGQGRTYEQYF
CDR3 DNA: TGTGCCAGCAGGGGACAGGGTAGGACCTACGAGCAGTACTTC

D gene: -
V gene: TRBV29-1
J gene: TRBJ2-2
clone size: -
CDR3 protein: CSVAHGSDTGELFF
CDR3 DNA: TGCAGCGTTGCCCACGGGAGTGACACCGGGGAGCTGTTTTTT

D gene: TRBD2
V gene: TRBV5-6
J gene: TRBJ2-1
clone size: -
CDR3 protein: CASILSGSYYNEQFF
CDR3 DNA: TGTGCCAGCATCCTTAGCGGGAGTTACTACAATGAGCAGTTCTTC

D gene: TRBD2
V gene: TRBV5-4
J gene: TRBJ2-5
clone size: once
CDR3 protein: CASSTGLAGGETQYF
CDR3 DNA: TGTGCCAGCAGCACGGGACTAGCGGGAGGCGAGACCCAGTACTTC

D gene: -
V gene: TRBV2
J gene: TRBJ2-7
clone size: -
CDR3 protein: CASSEADPEQISYEQYF
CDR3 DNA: TGTGCCAGCAGTGAAGCCGACCCGGAACAGATTTCCTACGAGCAGTACTTC

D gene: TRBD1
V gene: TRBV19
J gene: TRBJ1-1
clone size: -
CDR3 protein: CASSVNRGQNTEAFF
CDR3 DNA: TGTGCCAGTAGTGTAAACAGGGGCCAGAACACTGAAGCTTTCTTT

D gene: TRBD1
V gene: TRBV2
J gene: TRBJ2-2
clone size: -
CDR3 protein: CASRPGTVNTGELFF
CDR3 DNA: TGTGCCAGCAGACCCGGGACAGTGAACACCGGGGAGCTGTTTTTT

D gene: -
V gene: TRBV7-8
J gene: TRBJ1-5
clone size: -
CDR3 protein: CASSLARVPPNQPQHF
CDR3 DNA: TGTGCCAGCAGCTTAGCGCGGGTCCCACCCAATCAGCCCCAGCATTTT

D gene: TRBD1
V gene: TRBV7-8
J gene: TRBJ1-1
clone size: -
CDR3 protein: CASSLGQANTEAFF
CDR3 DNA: TGTGCCAGCAGCTTGGGACAGGCGAACACTGAAGCTTTCTTT

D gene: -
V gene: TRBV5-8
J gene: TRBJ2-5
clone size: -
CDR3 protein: CASSSARETQYF
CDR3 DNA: TGTGCCAGCAGCTCGGCCAGGGAGACCCAGTACTTC

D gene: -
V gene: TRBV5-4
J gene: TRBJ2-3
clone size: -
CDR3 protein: CASSPDSGYTDTQYF
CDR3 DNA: TGTGCCAGCAGCCCTGATAGCGGATACACAGATACGCAGTATTTT

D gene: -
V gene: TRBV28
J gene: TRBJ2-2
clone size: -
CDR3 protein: CASRPLPPRRGNTGELFF
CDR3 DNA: TGTGCCAGCAGACCCCTTCCCCCAAGACGGGGGAATACCGGGGAGCTGTTTTTT

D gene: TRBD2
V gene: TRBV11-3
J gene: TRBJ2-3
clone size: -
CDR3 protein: CASSLRTSAPDTQYF
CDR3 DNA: TGTGCCAGCAGCTTAAGGACTAGCGCCCCAGATACGCAGTATTTT

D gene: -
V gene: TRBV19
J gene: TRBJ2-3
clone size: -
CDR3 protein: CASSMTGLKDTQYF
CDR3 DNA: TGTGCCAGTAGCATGACGGGACTTAAAGATACGCAGTATTTT

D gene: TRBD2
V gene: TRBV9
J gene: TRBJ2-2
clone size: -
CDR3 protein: CASSVGLAGVTGELFF
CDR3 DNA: TGTGCCAGCAGCGTAGGACTAGCGGGAGTGACGGGGGAGCTGTTTTTT

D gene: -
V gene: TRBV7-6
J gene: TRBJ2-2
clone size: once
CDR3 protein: CASSPLGRSGELFF
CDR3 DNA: TGTGCCAGCAGCCCCCTTGGTCGGAGCGGGGAGCTGTTTTTT

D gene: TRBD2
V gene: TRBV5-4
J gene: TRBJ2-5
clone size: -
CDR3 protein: CASTLRGGRGETQYF
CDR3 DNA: TGTGCCAGCACCCTTAGGGGCGGGAGAGGAGAGACCCAGTACTTC

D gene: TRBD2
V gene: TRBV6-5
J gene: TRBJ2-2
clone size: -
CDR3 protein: CASGRGGRTGELFF
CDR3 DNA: TGTGCCAGCGGCAGGGGCGGGAGGACCGGGGAGCTGTTTTTT

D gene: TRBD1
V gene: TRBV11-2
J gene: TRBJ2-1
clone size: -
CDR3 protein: CASSLVGGDRAYNEQFF
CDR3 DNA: TGTGCCAGCAGCTTAGTGGGAGGGGACAGGGCCTACAATGAGCAGTTCTTC

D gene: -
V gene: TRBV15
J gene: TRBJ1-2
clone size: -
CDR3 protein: CATSRDRGYGYTF
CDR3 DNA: TGTGCCACCAGCAGAGACAGGGGCTATGGCTACACCTTC

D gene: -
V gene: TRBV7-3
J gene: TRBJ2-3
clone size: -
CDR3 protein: CASSLAETDTQYF
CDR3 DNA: TGTGCCAGCAGCTTAGCCGAGACAGATACGCAGTATTTT

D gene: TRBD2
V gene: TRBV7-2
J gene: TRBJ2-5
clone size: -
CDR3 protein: CASSSQPGGSAETQYF
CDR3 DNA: TGTGCCAGCAGCTCCCAGCCCGGGGGGAGTGCGGAGACCCAGTACTTC

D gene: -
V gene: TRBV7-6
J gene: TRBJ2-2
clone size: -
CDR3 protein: CASSLALGVSTGELFF
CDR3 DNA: TGTGCCAGCAGCTTAGCGCTCGGGGTGAGCACCGGGGAGCTGTTTTTT

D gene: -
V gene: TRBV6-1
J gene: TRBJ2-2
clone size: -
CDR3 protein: CASSELAGVPGELFF
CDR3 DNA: TGTGCCAGCAGTGAACTGGCAGGGGTCCCCGGGGAGCTGTTTTTT

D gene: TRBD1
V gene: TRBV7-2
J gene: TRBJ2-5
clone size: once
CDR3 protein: CASSLVSGGQETQYF
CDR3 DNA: TGTGCCAGCAGCTTAGTTTCAGGGGGCCAAGAGACCCAGTACTTC

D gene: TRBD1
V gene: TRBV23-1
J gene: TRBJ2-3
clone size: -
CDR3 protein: CASGEEDRADTQYF
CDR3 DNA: TGCGCCAGCGGCGAAGAGGACAGGGCAGATACGCAGTATTTT

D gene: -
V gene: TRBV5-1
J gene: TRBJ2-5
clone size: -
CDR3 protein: CASSPRGGAETQYF
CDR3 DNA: TGCGCCAGCAGCCCGAGGGGGGGCGCGGAGACCCAGTACTTC

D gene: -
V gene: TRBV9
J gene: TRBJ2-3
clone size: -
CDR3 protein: CASSARGTSSTDTQYF
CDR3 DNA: TGTGCCAGCAGCGCCCGAGGGACTTCTAGCACAGATACGCAGTATTTT

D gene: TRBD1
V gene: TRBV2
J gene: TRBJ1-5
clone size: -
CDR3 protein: CASRGTGQPPQHF
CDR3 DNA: TGTGCCAGCAGGGGGACAGGGCAACCCCCCCAGCATTTT

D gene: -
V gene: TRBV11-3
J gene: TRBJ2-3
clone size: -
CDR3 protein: CASKSGLSTDTQYF
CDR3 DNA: TGTGCCAGCAAAAGCGGGCTGAGCACAGATACGCAGTATTTT

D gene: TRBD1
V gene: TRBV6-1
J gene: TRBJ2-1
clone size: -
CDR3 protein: CASERGTGLRNEQFF
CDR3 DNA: TGTGCCAGCGAACGTGGGACAGGGCTTCGTAATGAGCAGTTCTTC

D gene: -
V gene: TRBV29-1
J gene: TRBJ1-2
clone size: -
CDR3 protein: CSVRPFGQFYGYTF
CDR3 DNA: TGCAGCGTTAGACCCTTCGGACAGTTCTATGGCTACACCTTC

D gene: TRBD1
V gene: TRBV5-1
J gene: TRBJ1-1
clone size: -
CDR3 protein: CASSLARGLGTEAFF
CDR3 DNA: TGCGCCAGCAGCTTGGCCAGGGGGCTGGGCACTGAAGCTTTCTTT

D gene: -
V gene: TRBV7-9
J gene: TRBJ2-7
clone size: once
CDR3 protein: CASSSLTAYEQYF
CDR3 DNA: TGTGCCAGCAGCTCACTGACTGCCTACGAGCAGTACTTC

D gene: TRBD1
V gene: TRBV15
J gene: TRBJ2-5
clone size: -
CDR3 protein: CATSSWGGTGFKTQYF
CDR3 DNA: TGTGCCACCAGCAGTTGGGGGGGGACAGGGTTTAAGACCCAGTACTTC

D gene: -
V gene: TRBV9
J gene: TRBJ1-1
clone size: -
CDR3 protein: CASSEEWWDTEAFF
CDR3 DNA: TGTGCCAGCAGCGAGGAGTGGTGGGACACTGAAGCTTTCTTT